Listed below are T cell receptor beta chains from one sample, sequenced in a study of response to subunit inactivated influenza vaccine. Via MiXCR, TCRdb re-called the RT-PCR reads, giving one row per CDR3 protein. Among approximately 500,000 distinct CDR3 sequences listed, under 30% were seen once. The data also belong to a second study, concerning T cells expressing NK-cell markers.

The specimen was CD4+ T cells sorted from PBMCs, collected 11 to 12 days after vaccination. These receptors originate from a man in his forties or fifties who received an inactivated influenza vaccine. Both conserved end residues are part of each CDR3. Fields, in order: V gene, D gene, clone size, J gene, CDR3 protein, CDR3 DNA. D genes are given only for firm matches. Rows give clone size only sometimes, using once, few, many, or a class for an expanded clone.

TRBV28	TRBD2	-	TRBJ2-5	CASGLAGETQYF	TGTGCCAGCGGACTAGCAGGAGAGACCCAGTACTTC
TRBV3-1	-	few	TRBJ2-7	CASSHGNEQYF	TGTGCCAGCAGCCATGGAAACGAGCAGTACTTC
TRBV4-1	TRBD2	-	TRBJ2-1	CASSQAGTSGGPPSYNEQFF	TGCGCCAGCAGCCAGGCCGGGACTAGCGGGGGGCCCCCCTCCTACAATGAGCAGTTCTTC
TRBV29-1	-	few	TRBJ2-7	CSVWGQGSYEQYF	TGCAGCGTCTGGGGACAAGGCTCCTACGAGCAGTACTTC
TRBV28	-	-	TRBJ1-1	CASSLSQGSWVTEAFF	TGTGCCAGCAGTTTAAGCCAGGGGTCCTGGGTCACTGAAGCTTTCTTT
TRBV18	TRBD1	-	TRBJ2-5	CASSPPRGRDQETQYF	TGTGCCAGCTCACCACCCAGGGGGCGAGACCAAGAGACCCAGTACTTC
TRBV15	-	few	TRBJ2-1	CATSPRGGTSEQFF	TGTGCCACCAGCCCCAGGGGAGGGACAAGCGAGCAGTTCTTC
TRBV11-1	-	few	TRBJ2-1	CASSPRPGSVYNEQFF	TGTGCCAGCAGCCCGCGTCCGGGTTCGGTCTACAATGAGCAGTTCTTC
TRBV12-3/TRBV12-4	TRBD1	few	TRBJ1-2	CASSRTGRRYGYTF	TGTGCCAGCAGCCGGACAGGGAGAAGGTACGGCTACACCTTC
TRBV5-1	TRBD1	many	TRBJ2-7	CASSLAPGQYYEQYF	TGCGCCAGCAGCTTGGCACCGGGACAGTACTACGAGCAGTACTTC
TRBV5-1	-	-	TRBJ1-3	CASSPGGRITSGNTIYF	TGCGCCAGCAGCCCAGGAGGGCGGATCACCTCTGGAAACACCATATATTTT
TRBV5-1	-	few	TRBJ1-3	CASSSGGFSGNTIYF	TGCGCCAGCAGCTCCGGGGGCTTCTCTGGAAACACCATATATTTT
TRBV5-1	-	-	TRBJ2-7	CASSSFRSEQYF	TGCGCCAGCAGCTCGTTTCGTAGCGAGCAGTACTTC
TRBV5-1	TRBD2	few	TRBJ2-5	CASSSGAGGPETQYF	TGCGCCAGCAGTTCCGGAGCGGGGGGGCCTGAGACCCAGTACTTC
TRBV7-8	-	few	TRBJ2-2	CASSFTTSLTGELFF	TGTGCCAGCAGCTTCACGACTAGTCTTACCGGGGAGCTGTTTTTT
TRBV2	-	-	TRBJ1-2	CASSVTRVNYGYTF	TGTGCCAGCAGTGTTACCAGGGTAAACTATGGCTACACCTTC
TRBV3-1	-	-	TRBJ2-7	CASSPNPGHYEQYF	TGTGCCAGCAGCCCCAATCCCGGACACTACGAGCAGTACTTC
TRBV28	-	-	TRBJ2-1	CASYFGGSYNEQFF	TGTGCCAGCTACTTCGGGGGTTCCTACAATGAGCAGTTCTTC
TRBV24-1	-	few	TRBJ2-4	CATSVVGTVKNIQYF	TGTGCCACCAGTGTAGTCGGGACCGTGAAAAACATTCAGTACTTC
TRBV24-1	-	few	TRBJ2-7	CATSAEGYEQYF	TGTGCCACCAGTGCGGAAGGCTACGAGCAGTACTTC
TRBV4-1	TRBD1	few	TRBJ2-1	CASSQPGQGREQFF	TGCGCCAGCAGCCAGCCAGGACAGGGAAGAGAGCAGTTCTTC
TRBV7-9	-	few	TRBJ1-2	CASSLGEINYGYTF	TGTGCCAGCAGCTTAGGTGAAATTAACTATGGCTACACCTTC
TRBV6-5	-	-	TRBJ2-7	CASSSLRGYEQYF	TGTGCCAGCAGTTCTCTTAGGGGCTACGAGCAGTACTTC
TRBV11-2	TRBD1	-	TRBJ2-1	CASRRQGPNEQFF	TGTGCCAGCAGACGACAGGGGCCCAATGAGCAGTTCTTC
TRBV7-2	-	few	TRBJ2-5	CASSLAGFGETQYF	TGTGCCAGCAGCTTAGCGGGTTTTGGGGAGACCCAGTACTTC
TRBV2	-	few	TRBJ1-2	CASSQGLDGYTF	TGTGCCAGCAGTCAGGGTCTAGATGGCTACACCTTC
TRBV9	-	few	TRBJ2-6	CASSVGWGLGANVLTF	TGTGCCAGCAGCGTCGGTTGGGGGTTAGGGGCCAACGTCCTGACTTTC
TRBV10-3	TRBD1	few	TRBJ2-7	CAIKGQGLYEQYF	TGTGCCATCAAGGGACAGGGGCTCTACGAGCAGTACTTC
TRBV20-1	-	few	TRBJ2-1	CSARVPKYGGSSYNEQFF	TGCAGTGCTAGGGTCCCTAAATACGGCGGAAGCTCCTACAATGAGCAGTTCTTC
TRBV6-2/TRBV6-3	-	-	TRBJ2-7	CASSSLGPDSPRTSEQYF	TGTGCCAGCAGTTCCCTCGGTCCGGACTCCCCCCGGACGTCCGAGCAGTACTTC
TRBV19	-	-	TRBJ2-6	CASTPPGANVLTF	TGTGCCAGTACCCCCCCTGGGGCCAACGTCCTGACTTTC
TRBV3-1	TRBD2	-	TRBJ2-1	CASSQMLAGENEQFF	TGTGCCAGCAGCCAAATGTTAGCGGGGGAAAATGAGCAGTTCTTC
TRBV20-1	-	few	TRBJ1-1	CSARDGQSNTEAFF	TGCAGTGCTAGAGACGGACAGTCGAACACTGAAGCTTTCTTT
TRBV29-1	-	few	TRBJ1-5	CSVASGGNQPQHF	TGCAGCGTGGCTAGTGGTGGCAATCAGCCCCAGCATTTT
TRBV20-1	TRBD1	few	TRBJ2-6	CSARDFGQGASVLTF	TGCAGTGCTAGAGATTTCGGACAGGGGGCATCCGTCCTGACTTTC
TRBV6-2/TRBV6-3	TRBD1	-	TRBJ2-7	CASIRTGELREQYF	TGTGCCAGCATCCGGACAGGGGAACTGCGGGAGCAGTACTTC
TRBV27	TRBD2	few	TRBJ2-5	CASSSGLSGETQYF	TGTGCCAGCAGTTCGGGACTATCCGGAGAGACCCAGTACTTC
TRBV20-1	TRBD2	few	TRBJ2-1	CSARVPGLANNEQFF	TGCAGTGCTAGGGTACCGGGACTAGCGAACAATGAGCAGTTCTTC
TRBV6-1	TRBD1	few	TRBJ1-2	CASTGGGLYGYTF	TGTGCCAGTACAGGGGGGGGCCTCTATGGCTACACCTTC
TRBV5-5	TRBD1	many	TRBJ2-7	CASSLAAGGYEQYF	TGTGCCAGCAGCTTGGCGGCAGGGGGCTACGAGCAGTACTTC
TRBV12-1	-	few	TRBJ1-1	CASSFRGLDAEAFF	TGTGCCAGCAGCTTTCGGGGGCTTGACGCTGAAGCTTTCTTT
TRBV20-1	-	few	TRBJ2-2	CSASLQTPNTGELFF	TGCAGTGCTAGCCTACAGACACCAAACACCGGGGAGCTGTTTTTT
TRBV5-5	-	-	TRBJ2-7	CASSLVLYLEQYF	TGTGCCAGCAGCTTGGTGCTATACTTGGAGCAGTACTTC
TRBV12-3/TRBV12-4	-	many	TRBJ1-5	CASSFRGGNQPQHF	TGTGCCAGCAGTTTTAGGGGCGGCAATCAGCCCCAGCATTTT
TRBV6-6	-	-	TRBJ2-7	CASSPDIHEQYF	TGTGCCAGCAGCCCGGACATCCACGAGCAGTACTTC
TRBV24-1	TRBD2	-	TRBJ2-1	CATSDRLAGVGEQFF	TGTGCCACCAGTGATCGACTAGCGGGAGTGGGTGAGCAGTTCTTC
TRBV10-3	-	many	TRBJ1-5	CAISESLTGSQPQHF	TGTGCCATCAGTGAGTCGTTGACAGGTAGTCAGCCCCAGCATTTT
TRBV2	TRBD1	-	TRBJ1-1	CASSVGWTGNTEAFF	TGTGCCAGCAGTGTTGGTTGGACAGGGAACACTGAAGCTTTCTTT
TRBV7-9	-	few	TRBJ2-1	CASSLQREQFF	TGTGCCAGCAGCTTACAGCGAGAGCAGTTCTTC
TRBV4-2	-	few	TRBJ2-7	CASSHLPGRSSYEQYF	TGTGCCAGCAGCCATCTACCGGGACGGAGCTCCTACGAGCAGTACTTC
TRBV2	TRBD1	few	TRBJ2-7	CASRHTGTGDVEQYF	TGTGCCAGCAGGCATACCGGGACAGGTGATGTCGAGCAGTACTTC
TRBV7-6	TRBD1	-	TRBJ2-5	CASSSYTRDRGSGKTQYF	TGTGCCAGCAGCTCTTACACCCGGGACAGGGGGTCAGGAAAGACCCAGTACTTC
TRBV7-9	TRBD2	few	TRBJ2-7	CASSLALAGVEQYF	TGTGCCAGCAGCTTAGCACTAGCGGGAGTCGAGCAGTACTTC
TRBV4-3	TRBD2	-	TRBJ2-3	CASSPIAGLTTDTQYF	TGCGCCAGCAGCCCCATAGCGGGGTTGACGACAGATACGCAGTATTTT
TRBV10-3	-	-	TRBJ2-3	CAISDPGGTSTDTQYF	TGTGCCATCAGTGACCCTGGCGGGACCAGCACAGATACGCAGTATTTT
TRBV7-2	TRBD1	many	TRBJ2-7	CASSGQGRNEQYF	TGTGCCAGCAGCGGACAGGGGCGGAACGAGCAGTACTTC
TRBV12-3/TRBV12-4	-	many	TRBJ1-3	CASSFPGNTIYF	TGTGCCAGCAGTTTCCCCGGAAACACCATATATTTT